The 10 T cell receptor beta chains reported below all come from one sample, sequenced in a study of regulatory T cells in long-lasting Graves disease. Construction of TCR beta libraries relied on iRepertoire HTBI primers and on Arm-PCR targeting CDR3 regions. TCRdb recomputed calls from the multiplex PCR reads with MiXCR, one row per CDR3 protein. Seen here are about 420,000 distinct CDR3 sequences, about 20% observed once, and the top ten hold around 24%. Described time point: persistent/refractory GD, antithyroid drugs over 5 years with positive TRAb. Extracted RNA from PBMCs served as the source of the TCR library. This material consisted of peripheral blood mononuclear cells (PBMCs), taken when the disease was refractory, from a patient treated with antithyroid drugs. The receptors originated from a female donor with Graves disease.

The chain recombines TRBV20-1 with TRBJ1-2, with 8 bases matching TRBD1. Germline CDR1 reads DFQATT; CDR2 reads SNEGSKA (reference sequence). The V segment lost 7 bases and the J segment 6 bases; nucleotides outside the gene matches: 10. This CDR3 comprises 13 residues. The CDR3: CSGTAGTGHGYTF. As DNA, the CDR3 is TGCAGTGGTACCGCCGGGACAGGCCATGGCTACACCTTC.

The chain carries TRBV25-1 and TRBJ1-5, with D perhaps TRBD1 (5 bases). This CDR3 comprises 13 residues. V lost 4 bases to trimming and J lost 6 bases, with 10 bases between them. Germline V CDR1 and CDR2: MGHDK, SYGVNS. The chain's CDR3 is CASSGRQGQPQHF. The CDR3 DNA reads TGTGCCAGCAGTGGCCGGCAGGGTCAGCCCCAGCATTTT.

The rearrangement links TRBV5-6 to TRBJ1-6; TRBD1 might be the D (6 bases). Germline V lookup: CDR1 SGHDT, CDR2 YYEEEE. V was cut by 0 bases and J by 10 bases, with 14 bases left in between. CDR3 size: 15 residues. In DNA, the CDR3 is TGTGCCAGCAGCTTGGGGGGGGCCCGGGGATCACCCCTCCACTTT. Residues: CASSLGGARGSPLHF.

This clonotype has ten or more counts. CDR3: CASSFEGAHQAFF. The DNA for the CDR3 is TGTGCCAGCAGTTTCGAGGGGGCGCATCAAGCTTTCTTT. The rearrangement links TRBV28 to TRBJ1-1, with 7 bases identical to TRBD1. From germline, CDR1 is MDHEN and CDR2 SYDVKM. CDR3 length: 13 amino acids. The ends lost 3 bases at V and 9 bases at J; junction bases unmatched: 7.

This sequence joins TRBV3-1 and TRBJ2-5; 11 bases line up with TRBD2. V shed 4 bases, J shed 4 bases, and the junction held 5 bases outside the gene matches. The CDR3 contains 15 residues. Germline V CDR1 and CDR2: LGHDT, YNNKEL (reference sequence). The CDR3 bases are TGTGCCAGCAGCCTCATAGGGACTAGCGGAGAGACCCAGTACTTC. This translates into CASSLIGTSGETQYF.

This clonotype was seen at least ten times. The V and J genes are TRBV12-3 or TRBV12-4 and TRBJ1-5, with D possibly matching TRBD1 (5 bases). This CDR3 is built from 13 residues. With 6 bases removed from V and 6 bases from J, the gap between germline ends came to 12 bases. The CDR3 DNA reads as TGTGCCAGCAGCGACAGCGGGCGTCAGCCCCAGCATTTT. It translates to CASSDSGRQPQHF.

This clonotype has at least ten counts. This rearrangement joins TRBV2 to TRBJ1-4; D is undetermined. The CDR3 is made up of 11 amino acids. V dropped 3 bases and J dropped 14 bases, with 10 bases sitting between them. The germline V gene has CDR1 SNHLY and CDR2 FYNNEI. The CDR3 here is CASSESKFLFF. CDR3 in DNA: TGTGCCAGCAGTGAGTCGAAATTTCTGTTTTTT.

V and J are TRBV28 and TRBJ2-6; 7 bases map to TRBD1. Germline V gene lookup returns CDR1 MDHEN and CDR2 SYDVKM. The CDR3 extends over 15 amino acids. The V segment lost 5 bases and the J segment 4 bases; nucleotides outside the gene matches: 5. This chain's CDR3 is CASSPDRSGANVLTF. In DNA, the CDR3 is TGTGCCAGCAGTCCGGACAGGTCCGGGGCCAACGTCCTGACTTTC.

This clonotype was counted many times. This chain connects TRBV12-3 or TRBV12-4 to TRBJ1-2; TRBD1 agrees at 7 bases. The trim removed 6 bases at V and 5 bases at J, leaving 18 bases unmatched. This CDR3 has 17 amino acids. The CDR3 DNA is TGTGCCAGCAGCGTCTGGGACAGACTTAGATGGGCTTATGGCTACACCTTC. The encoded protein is CASSVWDRLRWAYGYTF.

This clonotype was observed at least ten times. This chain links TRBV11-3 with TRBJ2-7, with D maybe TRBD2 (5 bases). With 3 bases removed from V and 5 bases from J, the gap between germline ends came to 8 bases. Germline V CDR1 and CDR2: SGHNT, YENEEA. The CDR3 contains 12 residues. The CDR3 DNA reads TGTGCCAGCAGCTTCGGGGTTGACGAGCAGTACTTC. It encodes CASSFGVDEQYF.